The 17 T cell receptor beta chains reported below all come from one sample, sequenced in a study of shared clonotypes between healthy human individuals. Assay used: immunoSEQ multiplex PCR; TCRdb lists only in-frame clones, some missing. The data show about 2.4 million clones, over 85% seen once. Source material: naive CD4+ T cells from PBMCs. This sample's subset: CD45RA+ positively selected. The origin of the receptors is a man in his late teens or twenties in good health. Some clones in this sample may be carry-over from other donors' samples.

This rearrangement joins TRBV11-2 to TRBJ1-1; D is perhaps TRBD1 (6 bases). The CDR3 sequence is 15 residues long. Germline assignment: CDR1 SGHAT and CDR2 FQNNGV. Trimming took off 4 bases at V and 5 bases at J, with 17 bases between the two ends. The CDR3 sequence is CASSSGWGAETEAFF. CDR3 nucleotides: TGTGCCAGCAGCTCCGGGTGGGGGGCCGAGACTGAAGCTTTCTTT.

This chain links TRBV7-9 with TRBJ1-4; D remains ambiguous. The V gene lost 4 bases and the J gene lost 1 base, with 7 bases spanning the gap. The CDR3 sequence is 14 residues long. Germline V CDR1 and CDR2: SEHNR, FQNEAQ (reference sequence). CDR3 loop: CASSYGVTNEKLFF. The CDR3 coding sequence is TGTGCCAGCAGCTATGGAGTAACTAATGAAAAACTGTTTTTT.

This sequence joins TRBV2 and TRBJ1-4; a possible D gene is TRBD1 (5 bases). V was clipped by 2 bases and J by 3 bases, with 7 bases between them. Germline CDR1 is SNHLY and CDR2 is FYNNEI. CDR3 length: 14 amino acids. The CDR3 DNA follows: TGTGCCAGCAGTGAACAGGGTGCTAATGAAAAACTGTTTTTT. It is translated as CASSEQGANEKLFF. The full variable domain, its missing parts supplied by reference TRBV2 and TRBJ1-4, is EPEVTQTPSHQVTQMGQEVILRCVPISNHLYFYWYRQILGQKVEFLVSFYNNEISEKSEIFDDQFSVERPDGSNFTLKIRSTKLEDSAMYFCASSEQGANEKLFFGSGTQLSVL.

The chain uses TRBV5-6 and TRBJ2-4; 7 nucleotides agree with TRBD1. Germline V gives CDR1 SGHDT, CDR2 YYEEEE. The CDR3 runs 14 residues. Losses at the gene ends were 3 bases for V and 1 base for J; bases not matched to a gene: 1. CDR3 nucleotide sequence: TGTGCCAGCAGCTACAGGGGTGCCAAAAACATTCAGTACTTC. It codes for CASSYRGAKNIQYF.

This rearrangement joins TRBV28 to TRBJ1-5; D may be TRBD1 (6 bases). The CDR3 loop spans 13 amino acids. Germline V CDR1 and CDR2: MDHEN, SYDVKM. The DNA of the CDR3 is TGTACGACGGGGGACAACTTTAATCAGCCCCAGCATTTT. Protein: CTTGDNFNQPQHF.

This rearrangement joins TRBV6-5 to TRBJ1-4; no firm D call. The V gene's germline CDR1 is MNHEY and CDR2 SVGAGI. Trimming removed 0 bases at V and 4 bases at J, with 9 bases between. This CDR3 has 15 residues. The CDR3 region has the DNA TGTGCCAGCAGTTACTCCCCAGCTATTAATGAAAAACTGTTTTTT. The encoded protein is CASSYSPAINEKLFF.

V is TRBV6-5 and J is TRBJ2-3, with a tentative D call TRBD2 (5 bases). In germline, CDR1 is MNHEY, CDR2 SVGAGI. Trimming removed 6 bases at V and 3 bases at J, with 10 bases between. The CDR3 has 13 residues. CDR3 sequence reads: CASRGDGTDTQYF. In nucleotides, the CDR3 is TGTGCCAGCAGGGGAGACGGTACAGATACGCAGTATTTT.

The chain employs TRBV18 and TRBJ2-7, with 9 bases lining up with TRBD1. V dropped 5 bases and J dropped 3; count of bases not matched to a gene: 8. This CDR3 is 15 amino acids long. In germline, CDR1 is KGHSH, CDR2 LQKENI. CDR3 DNA sequence: TGTGCCAGCTCAACCACGGGACAGGGTGACTACGAGCAGTACTTC. It encodes CASSTTGQGDYEQYF.

The genes are TRBV30 and TRBJ1-3, with D hard to call. Germline lookup yields CDR1 GTSNPN and CDR2 SVGIG (reference sequence). Trimming cost V 5 bases and J 0 bases, with 8 bases left between them. CDR3 length: 13 amino acids. CDR3 DNA sequence: TGTGCCTGGGACGGCTTCTCTGGAAACACCATATATTTT. It specifies CAWDGFSGNTIYF.

The CDR3 here is CASDWGSGANVLTF. CDR3 bases: TGTGCCAGCGACTGGGGCTCTGGGGCCAACGTCCTGACTTTC. V usage is TRBV19 and J usage is TRBJ2-6; D gene uncertain. This CDR3 is 14 amino acids long. Germline V gene data show CDR1 as LNHDA and CDR2 as SQIVND (reference sequence). V lost 9 bases, J lost 0 bases, and 9 bases lay in between.

CDR3 residues: CASSLGHGSGEQYF. CDR3 sequence (DNA): TGTGCCAGCAGCTTAGGTCACGGGTCCGGGGAGCAGTACTTC. The chain recombines TRBV7-9 with TRBJ2-7, with D unresolved. Germline loops: CDR1 SEHNR, CDR2 FQNEAQ (reference sequence). The CDR3 consists of 14 residues. V lost 1 base, J lost 7 bases, and 14 bases lay in between.

The genes are TRBV7-2 and TRBJ2-3; a possible D gene is TRBD1 (5 bases). The germline gives CDR1 SGHTA, CDR2 FQGNSA. The V gene lost 4 bases and the J gene lost 4 bases, with 15 bases spanning the gap. The CDR3 covers 15 residues. The CDR3 protein is CASSSPTRTSDTQYF. For the CDR3, the DNA is TGTGCCAGCAGCTCACCTACAAGGACATCAGATACGCAGTATTTT.

The chain employs TRBV28 and TRBJ2-1, with D possibly being TRBD1 (6 bases). Trimming took off 2 bases at V and 7 bases at J, with 18 bases between the two ends. Germline assignment: CDR1 MDHEN and CDR2 SYDVKM. The CDR3 covers 16 residues. CDR3 sequence: CASSLTTGTPGNEQFF. As DNA, the CDR3 is TGTGCCAGCAGTTTAACAACCGGGACACCGGGGAATGAGCAGTTCTTC.

This clone appeared a single time. The chain uses TRBV5-6 and TRBJ1-4; possibly TRBD1 for D (6 bases). The CDR3 sequence is 13 residues long. The V end was cut by 4 bases, the J end by 7 bases, with 11 bases between. The V gene's germline CDR1 is SGHDT and CDR2 YYEEEE. Here the CDR3 reads CASSVSGVEKLFF. In nucleotides, the CDR3 is TGTGCCAGCAGCGTGTCAGGGGTTGAAAAACTGTTTTTT.

This chain joins TRBV4-1 and TRBJ2-1; 7 bases map to TRBD2. The CDR3 totals 14 residues. V dropped 6 bases and J dropped 5; count of bases not matched to a gene: 7. The germline gives CDR1 MGHRA, CDR2 YSYEKL. The CDR3 protein is CASRSPGGHNEQFF. The CDR3 bases are TGCGCCAGCAGAAGCCCGGGGGGACACAATGAGCAGTTCTTC.

The rearrangement links TRBV19 to TRBJ1-2, with TRBD1 as a possible D gene (6 bases). V was shortened by 5 bases and J by 6 bases, with 16 bases between the two germline ends. This CDR3 is 14 amino acids long. Germline V gene sequence: CDR1 LNHDA, CDR2 SQIVND (reference sequence). The chain's CDR3 is CASSATGTTNGYTF. As DNA, the CDR3 is TGTGCCAGTAGTGCCACCGGGACAACCAATGGCTACACCTTC.

This clone was seen only once. V is TRBV28 and J is TRBJ2-4; 7 bases align to TRBD1. The germline V gene has CDR1 MDHEN and CDR2 SYDVKM. Losses at the gene ends were 4 bases for V and 0 bases for J; bases not matched to a gene: 3. The CDR3 runs to 15 residues. CDR3 coding DNA: TGTGCCAGCAGTTGGGACAGAAGAGCCAAAAACATTCAGTACTTC. This translates into CASSWDRRAKNIQYF.